This is a list of T cell receptor beta chains from one sample in a study of graft-versus-host responses after intestinal transplantation. The data were produced by immunoSEQ multiplex PCR, yet TCRdb's version contains in-frame clones alone and is incomplete. The sample yields roughly 8,700 clones, 30% to 40% seen once. The starting material was alloreactive CD8+ T cells from a mixed lymphocyte reaction culture, obtained before intestinal transplant. The source is a human patient who received an intestinal transplant. Each CDR3 is given with its conserved first and last residue. The D gene is left open where the match is weak. Clone size appears in some rows only: once, few, many, or a class for an expanded clone.

abundance,v_gene,j_gene,d_gene,CDR3nt,CDR3aa
few,TRBV28,TRBJ1-6,NA,TGTGCCAGCAGTTTTTGGAGCTCCTATAATTCACCCCTCCACTTT,CASSFWSSYNSPLHF
once,TRBV11-1,TRBJ2-7,NA,TGTGCCAGCAGCGGGGCGTACGAGCAGTACTTC,CASSGAYEQYF
NA,TRBV2,TRBJ1-1,NA,TGTGCCAGCAGTGGAGGCAGGGTTAGGTCGAACACTGAAGCTTTCTTT,CASSGGRVRSNTEAFF
NA,TRBV6-5,TRBJ2-1,TRBD2,TGTGCCAGCAGTTACTCGTTAGCGGGAGAGTACAATGAGCAGTTCTTC,CASSYSLAGEYNEQFF
NA,TRBV7-9,TRBJ2-3,TRBD2,TGTGCCAGCAGCTTTGCAGACAGACTAGCCGGCACAGATACGCAGTATTTT,CASSFADRLAGTDTQYF
few,TRBV29-1,TRBJ2-1,NA,TGCAGCGTTGAAGATCGGAGCTCATACAATGAGCAGTTCTTC,CSVEDRSSYNEQFF
NA,TRBV7-9,TRBJ2-7,NA,TGTGCCAGCAGCTTAGCGTGGGGACTTCGAGCCTACGAGCAGTACTTC,CASSLAWGLRAYEQYF
NA,TRBV19,TRBJ2-7,NA,TGTGCCAGTAGTATGGCAGGGGCCTACGAGCAGTACTTC,CASSMAGAYEQYF
NA,TRBV6-8,TRBJ1-5,NA,TGTGCCAGCAGTGAAGCGCATTTGCCCCAGCCCCAGCATTTT,CASSEAHLPQPQHF
NA,TRBV12-5,TRBJ1-3,TRBD1,TGTGCTAGTGGTTTGGTTCAGGGGGTAAATGGAAACACCATATATTTT,CASGLVQGVNGNTIYF
once,TRBV2,TRBJ2-7,TRBD2,TGTGCCAGCACCCCAGGGAGGGGCTACGAGCAGTACTTC,CASTPGRGYEQYF
few,TRBV7-6,TRBJ2-2,TRBD2,TGTGCCAGCAGCTTAACTAGCGGGAGTTCCACCGGGGAGCTGTTTTTT,CASSLTSGSSTGELFF
few,TRBV4-1,TRBJ2-7,NA,TGCGCCAGCAGCCAAGAGGACAGCCCTGTTTACGAGCAGTACTTC,CASSQEDSPVYEQYF
few,TRBV11-2,TRBJ1-5,TRBD1,TGTGCCAGCAGCCCCCGACAGGGGCGGAGCAATCAGCCCCAGCATTTT,CASSPRQGRSNQPQHF
NA,TRBV30,TRBJ2-1,TRBD2,TGTGCCTGGAGTGGAACCGGGACTAGCGGTCCGAGCTCCTACAATGAGCAGTTCTTC,CAWSGTGTSGPSSYNEQFF
few,TRBV7-2,TRBJ2-2,TRBD2,TGTGCCAGCAGCCCCGGACCGGGACTAGTAACGTCCGGGGAGCTGTTTTTT,CASSPGPGLVTSGELFF
NA,TRBV4-3,TRBJ2-3,TRBD2,TGCGCCAGCAGCCACTCTAGCGGAATCACAGATACGCAGTATTTT,CASSHSSGITDTQYF
NA,TRBV18,TRBJ2-7,TRBD2,TGTGCCAGCTCTCGGACTAGCTACGAGCAGTACTTC,CASSRTSYEQYF
medium-sized,TRBV5-4,TRBJ1-1,NA,TGTGCCAGCAGATATGAGATGAACACTGAAGCTTTCTTT,CASRYEMNTEAFF
NA,TRBV30,TRBJ1-1,NA,TGTGCCTGGAGTGTACTTCCGCCAACCACTGAAGCTTTCTTT,CAWSVLPPTTEAFF
medium-sized,TRBV7-6,TRBJ2-7,TRBD1,TGTGCCAGCAGCATCGGGACAGGGACCTACGAGCAGTACTTC,CASSIGTGTYEQYF
few,TRBV7-2,TRBJ2-1,TRBD2,TGTGCCAGCAGCTTTTCGGGGGGGACCTACAATGAGCAGTTCTTC,CASSFSGGTYNEQFF
NA,TRBV13,TRBJ1-4,NA,TGTGCCAGCAGCTGGGGACTCGGGAATGAAAAACTGTTTTTT,CASSWGLGNEKLFF
NA,TRBV7-7,TRBJ2-3,TRBD2,TGTGCCAGCAGCTTCCGTTCGGGACTAGCGTACACAGATACGCAGTATTTT,CASSFRSGLAYTDTQYF
NA,TRBV29-1,TRBJ1-1,TRBD1,TGCAGCGTTCAGGGGGAAATTGAAGCTTTCTTT,CSVQGEIEAFF
few,TRBV10-1,TRBJ2-2,NA,TGCGCCAGCAGCTCCTTCCAGACACTTGCGAACACCGGGGAGCTGTTTTTT,CASSSFQTLANTGELFF
NA,TRBV5-1,TRBJ2-4,NA,TGCGCCAGCAGCCCCGGGTCGGCCAAAAACATTCAGTACTTC,CASSPGSAKNIQYF
few,TRBV5-4,TRBJ2-3,NA,TGTGCCAGCAGCTTGGGAACTAGCAGCGGAGGTGCCCATACGCAGTATTTT,CASSLGTSSGGAHTQYF
few,TRBV27,TRBJ2-1,NA,TGTGCCAGCAGTCTGCGGGGGCCGGGATCCTACAATGAGCAGTTCTTC,CASSLRGPGSYNEQFF
NA,TRBV6-5,TRBJ2-7,TRBD2,TGTGCCAGCAGTTACGGGCTAGCGGGACACTACGAGCAGTACTTC,CASSYGLAGHYEQYF
medium-sized,TRBV5-4,TRBJ2-7,NA,TGTGCCACACACTCGAGACAGGACTACGAGCAGTACTTC,CATHSRQDYEQYF
few,TRBV6-5,TRBJ2-3,NA,TGTGCCAGCGGCGGTTTCGACAGGGATACGCAGTATTTT,CASGGFDRDTQYF
NA,TRBV29-1,TRBJ2-3,TRBD2,TGCAGCGTTGAATGGGCTAGCGGGAGTCCCCGAGACACAGATACGCAGTATTTT,CSVEWASGSPRDTDTQYF
NA,TRBV27,TRBJ1-2,TRBD1,TGTGCCAGCAGTGCAGACAGGGGACTTAACTATGGCTACACCTTC,CASSADRGLNYGYTF
few,TRBV6-1,TRBJ2-5,NA,TGTGCCAGCAGTGAATTGGGGGCGTTAGCGACCCAGTACTTC,CASSELGALATQYF
few,TRBV29-1,TRBJ2-1,TRBD2,TGCAGCGTGAAGCGGGAGGTTAGCTCCTACAATGAGCAGTTCTTC,CSVKREVSSYNEQFF
NA,TRBV19,TRBJ2-7,TRBD2,TGTGCCAGTAGTATCGGGTCTTTCGAGCGGGGAATCTCCTACGAGCAGTACTTC,CASSIGSFERGISYEQYF
NA,TRBV4-1,TRBJ2-3,NA,TGCGCCAGCAGCCAAGATTGGAGAGATACGCAGTATTTT,CASSQDWRDTQYF
medium-sized,TRBV2,TRBJ1-2,NA,TGTGCCAGCGGGCTGGACTATGGCTACACCTTC,CASGLDYGYTF
NA,TRBV7-9,TRBJ1-1,TRBD1,TGTGCCAGCAGCTTAGTGTATGTCGGGGACAGGGACATTGAAGCTTTCTTT,CASSLVYVGDRDIEAFF
medium-sized,TRBV10-1,TRBJ1-1,NA,TGCGCCAGCAGTCTCTCGGGGGGGGGAACTGAAGCTTTCTTT,CASSLSGGGTEAFF
NA,TRBV11-3,TRBJ1-1,NA,TGTGCCAGCGGCAGGGGAGGGACTGAAGCTTTCTTT,CASGRGGTEAFF
NA,TRBV6-1,TRBJ1-4,TRBD1,TGTGCCACAGACAGGGATAATGAAAAACTGTTTTTT,CATDRDNEKLFF
NA,TRBV5-4,TRBJ2-7,TRBD2,TGTGCCAGCAGCCGGGGACTAGTCCTCCACGAGCAGTACTTC,CASSRGLVLHEQYF
few,TRBV19,TRBJ2-5,NA,TGTGCCAGTAGTATAGATTTCAGGGGCGGTCAAGAGACCCAGTACTTC,CASSIDFRGGQETQYF
NA,TRBV13,TRBJ2-3,TRBD1,TGTGCCAGCAGCTTAAAGACAGGGGTCACAGATACGCAGTATTTT,CASSLKTGVTDTQYF
NA,TRBV23-1,TRBJ1-4,NA,TGCGCCAGCAGTCAAAAGCGCCCGAACAATGAAAAACTGTTTTTT,CASSQKRPNNEKLFF
few,TRBV27,TRBJ2-1,NA,TGTGCCAGCAGTTCGACTAGCAATGAGCAGTTCTTC,CASSSTSNEQFF